The next 7 T cell receptor beta chains were all read from a single sample in a study of T-cell reconstitution after alpha-beta-depleted transplantation in children. A TCRbeta library incorporating unique molecular identifiers was prepared. Each CDR3 protein is one row after TCRdb ran MiXCR on the PCR reads. Among about 420,000 distinct CDR3 sequences listed, under 13% were seen once. The sample in question was PBMCs from the stem cell graft donor, obtained from the stem cell graft. The receptors here all came from a human donor who donated a stem cell graft to a child with acute myeloid leukemia.

CDR3 sequence reads: CASSQSQGFTEAFF. CDR3 DNA sequence: TGTGCCAGCAGCCAATCGCAGGGATTCACTGAAGCTTTCTTT. The chain has TRBV3-1 and TRBJ1-1; weak D call: TRBD1 (5 bases). CDR1 LGHDT and CDR2 YNNKEL come from the germline V gene (reference sequence). The ends were cut back, 2 bases at V and 4 bases at J, with 11 bases in the middle. The CDR3 runs 14 residues.

This sequence joins TRBV5-6 and TRBJ2-5, with 8 bases aligning to TRBD2. The CDR3 is made up of 14 amino acids. V was clipped by 4 bases and J by 2 bases; unmatched bases: 4. Germline assignment: CDR1 SGHDT and CDR2 YYEEEE. The CDR3 loop reads CASSTGGTQETQYF. CDR3 nucleotides: TGTGCCAGCAGCACGGGAGGGACACAAGAGACCCAGTACTTC.

This clonotype has only a few counts. The chain joins TRBV29-1 to TRBJ1-4; 9 nucleotides agree with TRBD1. Germline CDR1 is SQVTM and CDR2 is ANQGSEA. This CDR3 contains 14 residues. The J segment lost 3 bases and the V segment lost 4 bases, leaving 3 bases of the junction unmatched. For the CDR3, the DNA is TGCAGCGTTGCACAGGGGGCGGCTAATGAAAAACTGTTTTTT. The encoded protein is CSVAQGAANEKLFF.

The CDR3 DNA follows: TGTGCCAGCAGCCGTTTGGGGTACAATGAGCAGTTCTTC. This translates into CASSRLGYNEQFF. V gene TRBV5-6 combines with J gene TRBJ2-1; D unclear. Germline V CDR1 and CDR2: SGHDT, YYEEEE. The CDR3 length is 13 residues. V was pared by 4 bases and J by 4 bases, with 9 bases between.

The chain has TRBV4-3 and TRBJ2-7; D is possibly TRBD2 (5 bases). There are 14 residues in the CDR3. Trimming took off 1 base at V and 7 bases at J, with 14 bases between the two ends. The germline V gene encodes CDR1 LGHNA and CDR2 YSLEER. In DNA form, the CDR3 reads TGCGCCAGCAGCCAAGCCCTAAGAGGGATGGAGCAGTACTTC. Translating gives CASSQALRGMEQYF.

A word on this clonotype: One end of the junction varies from germline; a read error may be responsible. The chain carries TRBV20-1 and TRBJ2-1; 7 positions match TRBD2. The germline CDR1 and CDR2 sequences are DFQATT and SNEGSKA (reference sequence). The CDR3 length is 16 residues. CDR3 protein: CCAIGWRENSYNEQFF. CDR3 DNA sequence: TGCTGTGCTATAGGGTGGCGGGAGAACTCCTACAATGAGCAGTTCTTC.

This chain links TRBV20-1 with TRBJ2-5; possible D gene TRBD2, 5 bases. V was clipped by 3 bases and J by 4 bases, with 9 bases between them. This CDR3 has 12 residues. The germline V gene has CDR1 DFQATT and CDR2 SNEGSKA (reference sequence). The DNA of the CDR3 is TGCAGTGCTAGTATGCTAGCAGAGACCCAGTACTTC. This gives the protein CSASMLAETQYF.